One T cell receptor beta chain is described in this entry. Trimming took 4 bases from V and 2 from J; bases not matched to a gene: 5. Germline-derived CDR1 and CDR2 are MGHRA and YSYEKL. The CDR3 loop spans 14 amino acids. These data come from a study of blood T cell repertoires in COVID-19. Study-wide context: The United States, Italy and Spain supplied acute and convalescent COVID-19 samples.

Here immunoSEQ multiplex PCR was the method, and the copy in TCRdb shows in-frame clones only, minus some. This table has some 700,000 clones, about nine tenths appearing once. Sequenced material: peripheral blood. The chain has TRBV4-1 and TRBJ2-7, with TRBD1 identical over 7 bases. The TCR sequence derives from a woman younger than 30 with acute or convalescent COVID-19. CDR3 coding DNA: TGCGCCAGCAGCCTTCGGGGACAGCCCTACGAGCAGTACTTC. Translation: CASSLRGQPYEQYF.